This entry features one T cell receptor (beta chain) sequence. The target antigen is unknown. This entry belongs to a study of blood T cells in healthy people across ages. A second PCR of 7 to 11 cycles used a sample-barcoded 5' primer and a J-beta primer mix. The study obtained at least 2.5 million CDR3-containing paired-end reads from every sample. TCRdb reprocessed the 5' RACE reads with MiXCR, giving one entry per CDR3 protein. The repertoire holds fewer than 700,000 distinct CDR3 sequences, with around 41% as singletons. CDR3 length: 16 residues. CDR1 and CDR2 (germline): SGHTA, FQGNSA. Trimming took 4 bases from V and 2 from J; bases not matched to a gene: 7. Study observations and caveats: While age rose, TCR beta diversity per million T cells dropped in a roughly linear way.

The sample, 9 to 10 milliliters of peripheral blood, was drawn from each donor. Whenever a sample was processed, at least 6 million PBMCs were isolated. The rearrangement joins TRBV7-2 to TRBJ2-2; 7 positions match TRBD1. This TCR was recovered from a man older than 75 in good health. The material sequenced was blood. The CDR3 DNA sequence: TGTGCCAGCAGCTCACAGGGACAGACCAACACCGGGGAGCTGTTTTTT. Protein product: CASSSQGQTNTGELFF.